The rows below give T cell receptor beta chains drawn from one sample of a study of cytomegalovirus exposure and HLA in healthy donors. The protocol was immunoSEQ multiplex PCR, while the TCRdb copy is restricted to in-frame clones and leaves out a portion. The sample holds some 190,000 clones, more than 65% seen once. Material for sequencing was PBMCs. The receptors derive from a woman aged 25 to 45 in good health and CMV-seropositive. CDR3s include the opening cysteine and the closing phenylalanine or tryptophan.

v_call | cdr3_aa
TRBV6-6 | CASSYSTGDNSPLHF
TRBV7-9 | CASSLQGADTQYF
TRBV27 | CASSRKSADTQYF
TRBV4-1 | CASSHRRGTANTEAFF
TRBV4-3 | CASSHSLGRPQHF
TRBV7-2 | CASSLEGGGYEQYF
TRBV4-3 | CASSQDPGQGWSRPGYTF
TRBV11-3 | CASSSRGGYRSTDTQYF
TRBV10-2 | CASSEPGDRARYGYTF
TRBV5-1 | CASSPDRGGETQYF
TRBV19 | CASSISGNSPLHF
TRBV29-1 | CSVRQGSYEQYF
TRBV4-2 | CASSQEGPSGGPSYEQYF
TRBV9 | CASSVEGAHGNTVYF
TRBV28 | CASSSSQPHEQYF
TRBV4-3 | CASSQDWRSNQPQHF
TRBV4-2 | CASTPTGTGGLGWELFF